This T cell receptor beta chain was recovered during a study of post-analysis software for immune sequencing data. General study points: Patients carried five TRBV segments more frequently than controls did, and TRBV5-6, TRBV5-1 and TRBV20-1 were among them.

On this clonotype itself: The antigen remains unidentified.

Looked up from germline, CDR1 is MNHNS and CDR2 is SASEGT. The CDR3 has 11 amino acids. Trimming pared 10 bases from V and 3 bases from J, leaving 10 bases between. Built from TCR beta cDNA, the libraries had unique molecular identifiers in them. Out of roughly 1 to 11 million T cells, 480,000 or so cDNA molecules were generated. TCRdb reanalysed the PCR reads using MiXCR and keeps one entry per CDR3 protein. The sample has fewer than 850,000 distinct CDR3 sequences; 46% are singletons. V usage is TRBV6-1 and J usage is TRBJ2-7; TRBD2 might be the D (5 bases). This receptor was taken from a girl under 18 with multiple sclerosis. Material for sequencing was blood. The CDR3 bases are TGTGCCATCCTACGGGACTACGAGCAGTACTTC. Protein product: CAILRDYEQYF.